This T cell receptor (beta chain) came from a study of T cells of healthy individuals. MiXCR was run by TCRdb on the 5' RACE reads, yielding one entry per CDR3 protein. The data show approximately 50,000 distinct CDR3 sequences, with approximately 15% seen just once and roughly a sixth held by the top ten. The length of the CDR3 is 12 residues. Trimming removed 5 bases from V and 8 bases from J, with 10 bases in between. The V gene's germline CDR1 is SGHTA and CDR2 FQGTGA. V is TRBV7-3 and J is TRBJ2-1; D gene uncertain. The source is a human donor in good health. Here the CDR3 DNA reads TGTGCCAGCAGCCGTACTTCCGATGAGCAGTTCTTC. Its translation: CASSRTSDEQFF.